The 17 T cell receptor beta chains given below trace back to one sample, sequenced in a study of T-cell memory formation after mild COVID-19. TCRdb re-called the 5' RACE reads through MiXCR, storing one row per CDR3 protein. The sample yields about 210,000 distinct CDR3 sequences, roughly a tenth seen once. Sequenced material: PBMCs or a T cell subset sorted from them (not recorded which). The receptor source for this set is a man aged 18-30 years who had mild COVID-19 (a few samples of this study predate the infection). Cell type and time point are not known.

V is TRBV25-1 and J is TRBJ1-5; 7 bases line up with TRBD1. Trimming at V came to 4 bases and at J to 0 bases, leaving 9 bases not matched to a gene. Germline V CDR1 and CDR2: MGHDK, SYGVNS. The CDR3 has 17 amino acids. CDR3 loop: CASSVQGGWNSNQPQHF. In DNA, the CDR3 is TGTGCCAGCAGTGTTCAGGGGGGCTGGAATAGCAATCAGCCCCAGCATTTT.

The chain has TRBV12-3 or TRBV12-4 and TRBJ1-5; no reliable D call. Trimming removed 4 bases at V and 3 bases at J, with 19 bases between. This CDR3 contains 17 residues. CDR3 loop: CASSSDLESRYNQPQHF. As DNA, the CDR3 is TGTGCCAGCAGTTCCGATTTGGAGTCCCGATACAATCAGCCCCAGCATTTT.

CDR3 protein: CATSDRGVTRGYTF. DNA of the CDR3: TGTGCCACCAGTGACCGCGGGGTTACCCGCGGCTACACCTTC. V usage is TRBV24-1 and J usage is TRBJ1-2; D gene unclear. CDR1 KGHDR and CDR2 SFDVKD come from the germline V gene. Trimming shortened V by 4 bases and J by 8 bases, and 16 bases separated the two germline ends. The CDR3 length is 14 residues.

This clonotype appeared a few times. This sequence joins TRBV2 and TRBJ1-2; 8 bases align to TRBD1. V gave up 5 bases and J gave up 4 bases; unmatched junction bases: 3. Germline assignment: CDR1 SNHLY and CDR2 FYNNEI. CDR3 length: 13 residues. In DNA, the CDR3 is TGTGCCAGCAGTCCGGGACAGGCCTATGGCTACACCTTC. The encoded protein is CASSPGQAYGYTF.

CDR3 sequence (DNA): TGTGCCACCAGTGACCCCTCCCATGAGCAGTTCTTC. Translating gives CATSDPSHEQFF. The gene calls are TRBV24-1 and TRBJ2-1; no clear D. The germline CDR1 and CDR2 sequences are KGHDR and SFDVKD. The CDR3 totals 12 residues. V was cut by 4 bases and J by 8 bases, with 8 bases left in between.

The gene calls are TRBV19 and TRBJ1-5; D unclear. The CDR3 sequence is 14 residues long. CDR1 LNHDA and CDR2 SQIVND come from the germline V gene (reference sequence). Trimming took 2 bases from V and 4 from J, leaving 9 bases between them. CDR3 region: CASSIRLGNQPQHF. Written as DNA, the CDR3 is TGTGCCAGTAGTATACGGTTAGGGAATCAGCCCCAGCATTTT.

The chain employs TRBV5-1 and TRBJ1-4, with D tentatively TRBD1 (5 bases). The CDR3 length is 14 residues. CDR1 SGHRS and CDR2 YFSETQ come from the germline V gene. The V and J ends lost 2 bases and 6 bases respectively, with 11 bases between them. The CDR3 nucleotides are TGCGCCAGCAGCTTTCTCGGGGCCGATGAAAAACTGTTTTTT. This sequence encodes CASSFLGADEKLFF.

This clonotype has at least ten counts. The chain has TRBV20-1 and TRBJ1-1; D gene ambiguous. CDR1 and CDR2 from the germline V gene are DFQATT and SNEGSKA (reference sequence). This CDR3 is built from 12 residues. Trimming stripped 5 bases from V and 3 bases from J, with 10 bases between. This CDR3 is CSAGRGDTEAFF. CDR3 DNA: TGCAGTGCTGGCCGCGGGGACACTGAAGCTTTCTTT.

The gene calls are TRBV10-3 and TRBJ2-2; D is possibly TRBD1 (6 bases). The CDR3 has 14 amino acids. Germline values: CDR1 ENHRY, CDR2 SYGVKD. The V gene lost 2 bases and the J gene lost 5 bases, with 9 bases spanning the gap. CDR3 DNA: TGTGCCATCAGTGAGAGGGGGAGTACCGGGGAGCTGTTTTTT. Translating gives CAISERGSTGELFF.

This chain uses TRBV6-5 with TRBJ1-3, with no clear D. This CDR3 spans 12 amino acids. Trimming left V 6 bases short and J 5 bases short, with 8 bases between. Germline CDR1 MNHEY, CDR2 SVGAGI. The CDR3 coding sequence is TGTGCCAGCAGGTCCCTGAGAAACACCATATATTTT. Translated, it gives CASRSLRNTIYF.

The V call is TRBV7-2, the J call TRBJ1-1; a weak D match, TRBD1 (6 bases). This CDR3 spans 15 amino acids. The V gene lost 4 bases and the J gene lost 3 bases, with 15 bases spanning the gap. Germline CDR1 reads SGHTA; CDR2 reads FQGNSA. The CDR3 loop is CASSSWTAEYTEAFF. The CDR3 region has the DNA TGTGCCAGCAGCTCGTGGACAGCTGAATACACTGAAGCTTTCTTT.

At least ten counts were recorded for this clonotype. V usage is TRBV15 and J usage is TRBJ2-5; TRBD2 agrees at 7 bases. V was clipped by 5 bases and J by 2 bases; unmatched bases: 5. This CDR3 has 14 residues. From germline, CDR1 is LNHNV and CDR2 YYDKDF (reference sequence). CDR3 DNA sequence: TGTGCCACCAGCCGAGGACTAGGGCAAGAGACCCAGTACTTC. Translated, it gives CATSRGLGQETQYF.

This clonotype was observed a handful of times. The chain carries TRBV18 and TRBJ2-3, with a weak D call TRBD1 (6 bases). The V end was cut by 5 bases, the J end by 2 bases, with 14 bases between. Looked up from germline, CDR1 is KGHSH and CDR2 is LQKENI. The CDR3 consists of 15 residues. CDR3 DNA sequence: TGTGCCAGCTCAGCAATTACAGGGATCACAGATACGCAGTATTTT. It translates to CASSAITGITDTQYF.

The CDR3 is CSGQGGGTDTQYF. CDR3 nucleotides: TGCAGTGGACAGGGGGGAGGCACAGATACGCAGTATTTT. J is TRBJ2-3 and V is TRBV20-1; the match to TRBD1 covers 9 bases. The germline V gene encodes CDR1 DFQATT and CDR2 SNEGSKA (reference sequence). CDR3 length: 13 residues. Unmatched junction bases numbered 3, after V lost 7 bases and J lost 1 base.

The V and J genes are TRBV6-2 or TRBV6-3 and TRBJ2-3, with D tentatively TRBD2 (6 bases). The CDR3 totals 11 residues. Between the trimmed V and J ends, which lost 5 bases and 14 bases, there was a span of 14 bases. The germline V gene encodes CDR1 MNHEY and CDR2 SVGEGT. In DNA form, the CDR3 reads TGTGCCAGCAGTCGTAGCGGAGTCGGGTATTTT. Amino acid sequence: CASSRSGVGYF.

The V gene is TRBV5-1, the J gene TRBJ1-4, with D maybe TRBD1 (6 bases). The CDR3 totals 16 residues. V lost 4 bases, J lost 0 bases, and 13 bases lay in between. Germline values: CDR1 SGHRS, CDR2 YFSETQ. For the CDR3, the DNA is TGCGCCAGCAGCAACGGACAGCTTTCAACTAATGAAAAACTGTTTTTT. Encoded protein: CASSNGQLSTNEKLFF.

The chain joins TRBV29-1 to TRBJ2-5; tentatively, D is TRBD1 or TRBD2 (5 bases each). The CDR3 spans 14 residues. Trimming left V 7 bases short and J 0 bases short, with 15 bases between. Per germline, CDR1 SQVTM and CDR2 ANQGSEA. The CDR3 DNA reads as TGCAGCGCTGCGAGGGGAACGTACCAAGAGACCCAGTACTTC. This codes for CSAARGTYQETQYF.